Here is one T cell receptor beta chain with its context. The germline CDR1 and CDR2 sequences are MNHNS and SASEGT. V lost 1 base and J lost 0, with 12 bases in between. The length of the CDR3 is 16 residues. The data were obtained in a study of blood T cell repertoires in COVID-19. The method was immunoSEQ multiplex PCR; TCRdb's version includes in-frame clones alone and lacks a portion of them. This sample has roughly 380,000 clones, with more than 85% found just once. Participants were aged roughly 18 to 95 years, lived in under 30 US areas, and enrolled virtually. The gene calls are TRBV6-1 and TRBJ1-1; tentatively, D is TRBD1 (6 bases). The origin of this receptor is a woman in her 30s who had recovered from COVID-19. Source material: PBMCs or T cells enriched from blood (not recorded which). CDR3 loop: CASSEGGQLLNTEAFF. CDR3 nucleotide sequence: TGTGCCAGCAGTGAAGGTGGACAGTTGCTGAACACTGAAGCTTTCTTT.